Below, one TCR beta chain is given with its context. In this sample, this clone turned up a few times. This receptor's antigen is unknown. Per-base quality was not reported, and no clone a single base away is much larger than it. The cohort was made up of 666 healthy bone marrow donors. Cohort members were all nominally healthy when sampled, although unrecorded immune exposures were likely present. The donor tested CMV seronegative and was one of the 352 seronegative cohort members. A peripheral blood sample was collected from each donor, and TCR beta sequencing was performed on peripheral blood mononuclear cells. The Qiagen DNeasy Blood Extraction Kit was used to extract genomic DNA from the blood cell samples. These data come from a study of cytomegalovirus exposure and HLA in healthy donors (dated by TCRdb to 2015 to 2018). For context, the study as a whole: An earlier analysis of approximately 590 of the donors reported approximately 270 Gb of sequence data and 117 million unique TCR beta sequences from 150 million to 200 million T cells. Among under 450 genotyped donors of the cohort, an average of 235,054 unique TCR beta nucleotide sequences were sequenced per donor, 15% to 20% of them non-productive. Because of strong linkage in the cohort, a few DR-DQ haplotypes were treated as single units for association and clustering. Both class I and class II loci were covered by HLA typing, at four-digit resolution. In a later genetic analysis, genome-wide SNP genotypes for about three fifths of the roughly 670 donors were used, and that subset was treated as a discovery cohort. Of the 300 to 450 genotyped donors, approximately 81% were placed in the genetic ancestry cluster associated with self-reported Caucasian donors. Every discovery cohort repertoire had been produced on one sequencing platform. The study aimed to test whether signatures of past pathogen exposure could be identified by cataloging public T cell receptors. Donor age, sex, ethnicity and CMV serostatus were compiled alongside the repertoire data. Rather than drawing on any new phenotypic data, the later analysis identified candidate immune exposures from TCR beta sequences and the way those sequences occurred across donors. In addition to the first cohort of 666 subjects, a separate validation cohort of approximately 130 different subjects was used. An earlier analysis of 450 to 750 of the donors used high-throughput TCR beta sequencing to judge whether each TCR beta V gene segment behaved as functional or pseudogenic. A later analysis re-analyzed previously published TCR beta repertoires from approximately 700 donors and added high-resolution HLA genotyping to study TCR occurrence patterns. An early release that covered some 630 HLA-typed donors contained about 290 gigabases of sequencing data and about 84 million unique TCR sequences. Typing coverage differed by locus: A, B, C, DRB1 and DQB1 were typed in about 620-640 donors, DQA1 in 500 to 550, DPA1 in approximately 600, and DPB1 in 472. To predict cytomegalovirus infection status, the study combined high-throughput TCR immunosequencing, statistical association of individual TCRs with disease status, and machine learning. Using immunosequencing, the study profiled T cell repertoires from 666 subjects and related those repertoires to cytomegalovirus serostatus.

The receptor library was made with the immunoSEQ multiplex PCR assay. For the multiplex PCR, a mixture combining 60 forward primers for TCR Vbeta segments and 13 reverse primers for TCR Jbeta segments was used. The CDR3 region of rearranged TCR beta genes was amplified from genomic DNA by a multiplex PCR assay. Amplified TCR beta libraries were sequenced as 87-base-pair reads on the Illumina HiSeq System. The study's own analysis went as follows. Across the 640 or so repertoires, a later analysis counted roughly 77 million unique TCR beta chains, approximately 10 million of which were shared by at least two donors. To remove PCR and sequencing errors, raw reads were error-corrected and collapsed into unique sequences using a nearest-neighbor algorithm that merged closely related sequences. To assign V, D and J gene segments, CDR3 sequences were aligned to IMGT reference sequences. For a sequence to be retained, at least a six-nucleotide match to both a V gene segment and a J gene segment was required. Rearrangements were called productive when the CDR3 lacked stop codons and stayed in frame with V and J; all others were non-productive. Following IMGT convention, CDR3 was defined as the stretch from the second conserved V-encoded cysteine to the conserved J-encoded phenylalanine. Sequences without an unambiguous match to a single V gene segment were excluded from the earlier analysis of about 600 of the donors. An earlier analysis of several hundred of the donors called V segments functional above 56.7% productive rearrangements and segregating when the between-donor standard deviation exceeded 5%. A statistical classification framework was developed to diagnose cytomegalovirus status using the catalog of TCR beta chain sequences. V and J gene assignment, in a later analysis, came from comparing TCR nucleotide sequences with IMGT/GENE-DB human TR gene sequences. A later analysis assigned CDR3 sequences and most-parsimonious VDJ recombination scenarios with the TCRdist pipeline. In a later analysis, each TCR beta chain was defined by its CDR3 amino acid sequence together with its V-gene family, and reads without a unique V-gene family were excluded. As a way to deal with suspected cross-contamination and a sequencing artifact, a later analysis dropped approximately 570 nucleotide sequences that were highly shared and had low generation probability. For each public chain, a later analysis derived a clonal expansion index from normalized ranks of inferred template counts within each repertoire. Generation probabilities in a later analysis came from a VDJ recombination model fitted to out-of-frame rearrangements, and those results were checked against IGoR. Hypergeometric tests were used in a later analysis to score TCR-TCR, TCR-HLA and TCR-CMV co-occurrence, with a repertoire-size bias correction applied to the TCR pairs. False discovery rates were estimated in a later analysis by permuting HLA or CMV assignments 20 times. A later analysis grouped co-occurring TCRs with DBSCAN, adding TCRdist sequence similarity when clustering within HLA-allele-positive subsets. Co-occurrence clustering excluded repertoires with fewer than 30,000 or more than 120,000 public chains, plus five with anomalous nucleotide sharing. The immuneACCESS repertoire file appears here via TCRdb, limited to in-frame rearrangements. These files lack a portion of the clones; in checked studies, under half of the deficit traces to unresolved V genes, and the cause of the others is not known. V and J calls and clone size are as listed in that table; D and trimming were resolved from the DNA. Across this sample there are fewer than 200,000 clones, with approximately 80% seen only once. The biggest ten clones account for roughly 2% of the sample.

From its cysteine to its phenylalanine, the CDR3 spans 15 amino acids. This entry keeps only the CDR3 DNA: 45 bases, framed from base 1. V is clipped by 4 bases and J by 7 bases, and the sequence between their germline boundaries is 20 bases long. Based on the germline V gene, the CDR1 and CDR2 sequences are SGHRS and YFSETQ. The investigation overall reported the following: A later analysis associated about 17,000 TCR beta sequences with specific HLA alleles at a false discovery rate of 0.05. According to a later analysis, parvovirus B19, influenza, CMV and Epstein-Barr virus appeared linked to several top co-occurrence clusters. The sequencing pipeline was judged likely to have produced a cluster of highly shared sequence variants as a technical artifact. In an earlier analysis of approximately 590 of the donors, most TCR beta V segments appeared in productive rearrangements about 87% or about 30% of the time, broadly matching IMGT annotations. The cohort was sequenced for TCR beta chains only, and without alpha or paired-chain data the features that could be detected were limited. In a later analysis, most CMV-associated TCR beta chains were found to appear HLA-restricted, with HLA associations seemingly driven largely by CMV exposure. CMV serostatus was the only immune exposure information available for the cohort. The study gave a list of about 160 TCR beta chains associated with cytomegalovirus. A later analysis found that TCR association rates varied across HLA loci, with DRB1 alleles showing the most associated TCRs and HLA-C alleles the fewest. Most TCR sequences were seen in very few donors, while some public TCRs were found in many individuals. When HLA alleles, especially DR and DQ, strongly co-occurred, attributing TCR associations to individual alleles was difficult. Compared with equally common non-associated chains, HLA-associated TCR beta chains in a later analysis were more clonally expanded and had lower generation probabilities. Because HLA typing was missing for some donors at each locus, association tests included only the typed subset. Seventeen rarely observed V segments, including chromosome 9 orphons, were excluded from the earlier analysis of some 590 of the donors because counts were too low. Presence/absence analyses assumed roughly uniform sequencing depth across donors, an assumption that may not hold. Compared with the roughly 700-donor mean, donors in an Asian-associated ancestry cluster had fewer N-insertions in productive TCRs, according to a later genetic analysis. In a later genetic analysis, a missense DCLRE1C variant was associated with V-gene and J-gene trimming of TCR beta chains, and the association was replicated in an independent cohort. The classifier was reported to diagnose cytomegalovirus status with high specificity and sensitivity in both the original cohort and the validation cohort. Correlated functional status among segregating V segments might be attributable to linkage disequilibrium, but an unknown experimental factor could not be ruled out. Because the 87-base-pair reads could not distinguish some IMGT-functional V segments, including TRBV6-2 and TRBV6-3, those segments were excluded. In vitro tests confirmed that a few of the cytomegalovirus-associated TCR beta chains recognize cytomegalovirus antigens. It was suggested by the authors that the approach could potentially be generalized to other disease states and immunological phenotypes. A further reported finding was that TCR beta sequences accurately predicted the HLA-A and HLA-B alleles for most subjects in the first cohort.

The sequence came from a woman aged 18-30 years in good health and CMV-seronegative. This chain is built from TRBV5-1 and TRBJ2-5; tentative D gene TRBD2, with 6 bases matching. The sample consisted of PBMCs. The CDR3 in this case is CASSPPDYGSWTQYF. At the DNA level, the sequence is TGCGCCAGCAGCCCACCAGACTACGGGAGTTGGACCCAGTACTTC.